Sequencing of this T cell receptor (beta chain) was carried out in a study of cytomegalovirus exposure and HLA in healthy donors. The PCR was carried out with 60 Vbeta primers and 13 Jbeta primers. The repertoire was sequenced with immunoSEQ multiplex PCR; TCRdb's copy has only in-frame clones and lacks some. Of 100,000 to 150,000 clones in the sample, 70% to 80% were seen once. Notes on this clone: The antigen is undetermined.

The CDR3 runs to 15 residues. Between the trimmed V and J ends, which lost 2 bases and 4 bases, there was a span of 14 bases. Looked up from germline, CDR1 is MNHEY and CDR2 is SVGAGI. Study-level findings and limits: Later analysis suggested most CMV-associated TCR beta chains were HLA-restricted. Most TCR sequences were uncommon, yet certain public TCRs appeared in many donors.

The source is a man aged 50-60 years in good health and CMV-seronegative. Material: PBMCs. The chain recombines TRBV6-5 with TRBJ1-2; D is perhaps TRBD1 (6 bases). CDR3 in DNA: TGTGCCAGCAGTTACCGACTGGACAGCCTCTATGGCTACACCTTC. Encoded protein: CASSYRLDSLYGYTF.